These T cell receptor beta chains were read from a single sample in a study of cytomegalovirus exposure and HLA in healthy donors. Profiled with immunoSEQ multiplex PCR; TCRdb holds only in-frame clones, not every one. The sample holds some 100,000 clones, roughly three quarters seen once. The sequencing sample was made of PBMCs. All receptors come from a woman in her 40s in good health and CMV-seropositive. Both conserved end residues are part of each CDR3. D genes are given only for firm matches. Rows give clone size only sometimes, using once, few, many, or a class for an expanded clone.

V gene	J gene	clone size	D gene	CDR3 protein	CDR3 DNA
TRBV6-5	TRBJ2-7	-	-	CATQNPGAGPYEQYF	TGTGCCACCCAGAACCCGGGAGCGGGTCCCTACGAGCAGTACTTC
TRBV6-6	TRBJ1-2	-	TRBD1	CASRGQGAGGYTF	TGTGCCAGCAGGGGACAGGGGGCGGGAGGCTACACCTTC
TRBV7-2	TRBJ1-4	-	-	CASSLGGRVSEKLFF	TGTGCCAGCAGCTTAGGTGGCAGGGTCAGCGAAAAACTGTTTTTT
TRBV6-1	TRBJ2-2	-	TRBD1	CASSGDRDTGELFF	TGTGCCAGCAGTGGGGACAGGGACACCGGGGAGCTGTTTTTT
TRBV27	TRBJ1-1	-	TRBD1	CASSWTGLNTEAFF	TGTGCCAGCAGCTGGACAGGCTTGAACACTGAAGCTTTCTTT
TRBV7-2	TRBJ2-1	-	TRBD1	CASSLPGQGAYNEQFF	TGTGCCAGCAGCCTCCCGGGACAGGGAGCCTACAATGAGCAGTTCTTC
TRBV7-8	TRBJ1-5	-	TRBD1	CASSAGTASNQPQHF	TGTGCCAGCAGCGCCGGGACAGCTAGTAATCAGCCCCAGCATTTT
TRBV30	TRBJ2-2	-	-	CAWSAYGELFF	TGTGCCTGGAGTGCGTACGGGGAGCTGTTTTTT
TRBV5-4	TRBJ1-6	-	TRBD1	CASSPNRGQLRNSPLHF	TGTGCCAGCAGCCCGAACAGGGGTCAACTAAGGAATTCACCCCTCCACTTT
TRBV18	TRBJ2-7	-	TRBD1	CASSPPTGGAGEQYF	TGTGCCAGCTCACCCCCGACAGGGGGCGCGGGCGAGCAGTACTTC
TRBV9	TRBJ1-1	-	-	CASSPIGGNTEAFF	TGTGCCAGCAGCCCTATAGGGGGGAACACTGAAGCTTTCTTT
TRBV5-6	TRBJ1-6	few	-	CASNLGLSYNSPLHF	TGTGCCAGCAACCTAGGATTGTCCTATAATTCACCCCTCCACTTT
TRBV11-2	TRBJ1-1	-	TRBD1	CASSRDRLGTEAFF	TGTGCCAGCAGCCGGGACAGACTGGGGACTGAAGCTTTCTTT
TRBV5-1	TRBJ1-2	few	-	CASSSRSNYGYTF	TGCGCCAGCAGCTCCAGGTCAAACTATGGCTACACCTTC
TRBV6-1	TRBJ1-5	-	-	CASQQDFGNQPQHF	TGTGCCAGTCAACAGGATTTCGGAAATCAGCCCCAGCATTTT
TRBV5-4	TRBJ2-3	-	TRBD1	CASSYRDRDTQYF	TGTGCCAGCAGCTACCGGGACAGGGATACGCAGTATTTT
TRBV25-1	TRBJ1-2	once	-	CASTASGGNYGYTF	TGTGCCAGCACGGCTTCCGGGGGTAACTATGGCTACACCTTC
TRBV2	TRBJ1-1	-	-	CASSLWDKNTEAFF	TGTGCCAGCAGTCTATGGGACAAGAACACTGAAGCTTTCTTT
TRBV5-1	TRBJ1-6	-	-	CASSLINRDYNSPLHF	TGCGCCAGCAGCTTAATTAACCGGGACTATAATTCACCCCTCCACTTT
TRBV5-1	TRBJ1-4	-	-	CASSFSGGNEKLFF	TGCGCCAGCAGCTTTTCGGGGGGGAATGAAAAACTGTTTTTT
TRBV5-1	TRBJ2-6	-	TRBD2	CASSQGLAGSGANVLTF	TGCGCCAGCAGCCAGGGACTAGCGGGGTCAGGGGCCAACGTCCTGACTTTC
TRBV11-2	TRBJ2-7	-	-	CASSPFETLYEQYF	TGTGCCAGCAGCCCTTTTGAGACACTCTACGAGCAGTACTTC
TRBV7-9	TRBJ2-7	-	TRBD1	CASTLLGGQGAYEQYF	TGTGCCAGCACCCTCCTAGGGGGACAGGGAGCCTACGAGCAGTACTTC
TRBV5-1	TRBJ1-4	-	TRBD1	CASTPGGGNPRESEKLFF	TGCGCCAGTACCCCAGGGGGCGGGAACCCTAGGGAATCTGAAAAACTGTTTTTT
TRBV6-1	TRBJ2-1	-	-	CASSERGSSHRDEQFF	TGTGCCAGCAGTGAAAGGGGCAGCTCGCATAGGGATGAGCAGTTCTTC
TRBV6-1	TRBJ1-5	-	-	CASSGTEGQPQHF	TGTGCCAGCAGTGGGACAGAAGGTCAGCCCCAGCATTTT
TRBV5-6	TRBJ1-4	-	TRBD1	CASSTPQGEHEKLFF	TGTGCCAGCAGCACACCACAGGGGGAACATGAAAAACTGTTTTTT
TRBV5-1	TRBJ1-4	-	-	CASSLFSRGDLNEKLFF	TGCGCCAGCAGCTTATTCTCTCGCGGAGACCTTAATGAAAAACTGTTTTTT
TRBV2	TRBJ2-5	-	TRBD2	CASSLAVVQETQYF	TGTGCCAGCAGCCTAGCGGTCGTCCAAGAGACCCAGTACTTC
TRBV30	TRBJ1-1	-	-	CAWSVYFRKGLTEAFF	TGTGCCTGGAGTGTATACTTTAGGAAGGGGCTCACTGAAGCTTTCTTT
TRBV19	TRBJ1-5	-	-	CASSMGHSNQPQHF	TGTGCCAGTAGTATGGGACATAGCAATCAGCCCCAGCATTTT
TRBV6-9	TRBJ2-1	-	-	CASNPIPRSPYNEQFF	TGTGCCAGCAACCCAATCCCGAGGAGCCCCTACAATGAGCAGTTCTTC
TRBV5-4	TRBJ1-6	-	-	CASSNRGTYNSPLHF	TGTGCCAGCTCGAACCGCGGTACCTATAATTCACCCCTCCACTTT
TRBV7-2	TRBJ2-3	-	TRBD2	CASSPGLAGGWGDTQYF	TGTGCCAGCAGCCCGGGACTAGCGGGGGGGTGGGGAGATACGCAGTATTTT
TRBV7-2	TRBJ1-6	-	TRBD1	CASSLDLQGALGNSPLHF	TGTGCCAGCAGCTTAGACCTTCAGGGGGCGCTGGGAAATTCACCCCTCCACTTT
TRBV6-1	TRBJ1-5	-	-	CASSESGNSGWPQHF	TGTGCCAGCAGTGAATCGGGAAACTCAGGATGGCCCCAGCATTTT
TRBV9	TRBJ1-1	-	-	CASRRGIGRLNTEAFF	TGTGCCAGCAGGAGGGGGATTGGAAGGTTGAACACTGAAGCTTTCTTT
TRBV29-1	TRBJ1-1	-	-	CSVFDSPYTEAFF	TGCAGCGTTTTCGACAGCCCTTACACTGAAGCTTTCTTT
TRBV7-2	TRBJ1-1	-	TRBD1	CASSLTGRNTEAFF	TGTGCCAGCAGCCTGACAGGGAGGAACACTGAAGCTTTCTTT
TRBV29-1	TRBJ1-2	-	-	CSVVAEGFPYGYTF	TGCAGCGTTGTAGCTGAGGGCTTCCCCTATGGCTACACCTTC
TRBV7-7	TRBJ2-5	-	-	CASSGQEVETQYF	TGTGCCAGCAGCGGGCAGGAGGTTGAGACCCAGTACTTC
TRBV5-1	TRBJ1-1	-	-	CASSLAQDIMNTEAFF	TGCGCCAGCAGCTTGGCACAGGACATTATGAACACTGAAGCTTTCTTT
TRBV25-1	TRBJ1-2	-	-	CASSELGTNYGYTF	TGTGCCAGCAGTGAATTAGGGACAAACTATGGCTACACCTTC
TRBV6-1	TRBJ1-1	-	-	CASSEGWGGANTEAFF	TGTGCCAGCAGTGAAGGATGGGGGGGCGCGAACACTGAAGCTTTCTTT
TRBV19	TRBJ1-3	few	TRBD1	CASSPQGGSGNTIYF	TGTGCCAGTAGCCCGCAGGGGGGTAGTGGAAACACCATATATTTT
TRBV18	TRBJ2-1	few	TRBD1	CASSPPRQGWNNEQFF	TGTGCCAGCTCACCTCCACGACAGGGCTGGAACAATGAGCAGTTCTTC
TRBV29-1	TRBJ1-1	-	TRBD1	CSVERQGEAFF	TGCAGCGTGGAGCGACAGGGAGAAGCTTTCTTT
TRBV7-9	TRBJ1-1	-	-	CASSLDSGTEAFF	TGTGCCAGCAGCTTAGATTCGGGAACTGAAGCTTTCTTT
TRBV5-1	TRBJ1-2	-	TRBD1	CASSVRQGTGGYTF	TGCGCCAGCAGCGTTAGACAGGGTACTGGTGGCTACACCTTC
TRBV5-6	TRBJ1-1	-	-	CASSLGIGVGNTEAFF	TGTGCCAGCAGCTTGGGAATCGGGGTAGGGAACACTGAAGCTTTCTTT
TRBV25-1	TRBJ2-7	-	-	CASSAYYEQYF	TGTGCCAGCAGTGCTTACTACGAGCAGTACTTC
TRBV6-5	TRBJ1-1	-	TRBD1	CASSRYRGGTEAFF	TGTGCCAGCAGTCGCTACAGGGGCGGCACTGAAGCTTTCTTT
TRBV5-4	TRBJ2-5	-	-	CASSPAGVLQETQYF	TGTGCCAGCAGCCCCGCCGGGGTCCTACAAGAGACCCAGTACTTC
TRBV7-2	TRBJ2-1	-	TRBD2	CASSLDPAGSYNEQFF	TGTGCCAGCAGCTTAGACCCAGCGGGGTCCTACAATGAGCAGTTCTTC